These 26 T cell receptor beta chains were sequenced from one sample in a study of glioma-infiltrating T cells (dated by TCRdb to 2016 to 2018). The data were produced on an Illumina MiSeq. TCR alpha and beta CDR3 regions were amplified with the iRepertoire nested amplicon-rescue multiplex PCR (arm-PCR) platform from RNA. The public reads were reprocessed in TCRdb via fastp at Q25 and MiXCR, keeping in-frame beta chains. Under each unique CDR3 protein, matching rows form one entry showing the most common genes and DNA. The sample table records about 380,000 distinct CDR3 sequences; 41% of these occur just once. The ten most abundant clones make up around 12% of the sample. The sequenced sample consisted of glioma tissue, nonneoplastic brain tissue, or PBMCs (not recorded which). The source is a human donor with low-grade glioma or glioblastoma, undergoing nonglioma brain surgery, or in good health (not recorded which).

Remarks on this clonotype: At one of its ends the junction is not consistent with the germline gene, which may arise from a read error. The chain couples TRBV7-3 to TRBJ2-7; 7 bases are shared with TRBD2. Germline V CDR1 and CDR2: SGHTA, FQGTGA. This CDR3 comprises 16 residues. The CDR3: CASSSSASGSAYDQYF. In DNA form, the CDR3 reads TGTGCCAGCAGCTCCTCGGCTAGCGGATCGGCCTACGACCAGTACTTC.

This clonotype came up many times. This sequence joins TRBV6-1 and TRBJ2-7, with 8 bases identical to TRBD2. Germline CDR1 reads MNHNS; CDR2 reads SASEGT. The CDR3 runs to 13 residues. The J segment lost 3 bases and the V segment lost 6 bases, leaving 4 bases of the junction unmatched. CDR3 DNA sequence: TGTGCCAGCAGACGAAGCGGGGGCTACGAGCAGTACTTC. It specifies CASRRSGGYEQYF.

The table lists this clonotype with a few counts. This chain uses TRBV5-1 with TRBJ1-1; D may be TRBD1 (6 bases). The CDR3 contains 15 residues. Germline V gives CDR1 SGHRS, CDR2 YFSETQ. Deletions cut 4 bases from V and 2 bases from J, with 15 bases between. The CDR3 sequence is CASSRLGGANTEAFF. For the CDR3, the DNA is TGCGCCAGCAGCCGACTGGGGGGCGCAAACACTGAAGCTTTCTTT.

The rearrangement uses TRBV25-1 and TRBJ2-3; the match to TRBD2 covers 9 bases. The germline V gene has CDR1 MGHDK and CDR2 SYGVNS. This CDR3 has 14 residues. Unmatched junction bases numbered 4, after V lost 7 bases and J lost 2 bases. The DNA for the CDR3 is TGTGCCAGCATGCTAGCGGGAATCACAGATACGCAGTATTTT. This sequence encodes CASMLAGITDTQYF.

This chain joins TRBV6-6 and TRBJ2-7, with D maybe TRBD2 (7 bases). V was pared by 6 bases and J by 8 bases, with 17 bases between. This CDR3 is 13 amino acids long. Germline V CDR1 and CDR2: MNHNY, SVGAGI (reference sequence). CDR3 sequence (DNA): TGTGCCAGCAGAGAGGGGGGGGGCCGGCAGCAGTACTTC. Protein sequence: CASREGGGRQQYF.

To note about this clonotype: Being one base from a much bigger clone, this may be a read error. The chain employs TRBV28 and TRBJ1-4; 8 nucleotides agree with TRBD1. CDR1 MDHEN and CDR2 SYDVKM come from the germline V gene. This CDR3 has 15 amino acids. The CDR3 loop reads CASHSTGGTREKLLF. The CDR3 DNA reads TGTGCCAGCCATAGTACAGGGGGGACGCGGGAAAAACTGCTTTTT.

With regard to this clonotype: This may come from a read error, since a much larger clone is one base off. The V and J genes are TRBV20-1 and TRBJ2-7; D is ambiguous. The germline V gene has CDR1 DFQATT and CDR2 SNEGSKA (reference sequence). The CDR3 loop spans 14 amino acids. The CDR3 DNA is TGCAGTGTTGTAATCCCGGTGAAATCCTACGGGCAGTACTTC. Translating gives CSVVIPVKSYGQYF.

Notes on this clonotype: One base away lies a much larger clone, so this may be a sequencing read error. V and J are TRBV6-1 and TRBJ2-7; the D gene is possibly TRBD1 (8 bases). Looked up from germline, CDR1 is MNHNS and CDR2 is SASEGT. The CDR3 extends over 14 amino acids. The CDR3 coding sequence is TGTGCCAGCAGTGAAGTGGACAGGGACTACAAGCAGTACTTC. It codes for CASSEVDRDYKQYF.

The table lists this clonotype with a few counts. The rearrangement uses TRBV7-2 and TRBJ2-6; D is unresolved. Trimming took off 6 bases at V and 4 bases at J, with 10 bases between the two ends. The germline V gene has CDR1 SGHTA and CDR2 FQGNSA. The CDR3 runs to 14 residues. In DNA, the CDR3 is TGTGCCAGCAGTTCCACCCCCGGGGCCAACGTCCTGACTTTC. Its translation: CASSSTPGANVLTF.

About this clonotype: One end of the junction is discordant with germline, which a read error may explain. The CDR3 sequence: CASGFARPSNEQFF. Here the CDR3 DNA reads TGTGCCAGCGGCTTCGCACGACCCAGCAATGAGCAGTTCTTC. This chain connects TRBV7-9 to TRBJ2-1, with D hard to call. Germline assignment: CDR1 SEHNR and CDR2 FQNEAQ (reference sequence). The length of the CDR3 is 14 residues. The full variable domain, rest sourced from reference TRBV7-9 and TRBJ2-1, is DTGVSQNPRHKITKRGQNVTFRCDPISEHNRLYWYRQTLGQGPEFLTYFQNEAQLEKSRLLSDRFSAERPKGSFSTLEIQRTEQGDSAMYLCASGFARPSNEQFFGPGTRLTVL.

Regarding this clonotype: This may be a read error, as it is one base from a much larger clone. The J gene is TRBJ2-7, the V gene TRBV27; no clear D gene. Trimming pared 4 bases from V and 1 base from J, leaving 11 bases between. This CDR3 has 14 residues. Germline CDR1 reads MNHEY; CDR2 reads SMNVEV (reference sequence). This CDR3 is CASSSTASSYEQYF. The CDR3 nucleotides read TGTGCCAGCAGTTCAACCGCGAGTTCCTACGAGCAGTACTTC.

V is TRBV12-3 or TRBV12-4 and J is TRBJ1-2; the D is unclear. Trimming took 3 bases from V and 7 from J, leaving 12 bases between them. The CDR3 is made up of 13 amino acids. CDR3 amino acids: CASSFGQTGGYTF. The CDR3 DNA sequence: TGTGCCAGCAGTTTTGGGCAGACCGGTGGCTACACCTTC.

As concerns this clonotype: This is likely a read error, given that the CDR3 carries no conserved phenylalanine or tryptophan at its end. The chain's CDR3 is CASSLEGFGGGPGEQYL. The DNA of the CDR3 is TGTGCCAGCAGTTTAGAAGGTTTCGGGGGAGGGCCGGGCGAGCAGTACCTC. V usage is TRBV28 and J usage is TRBJ2-7, with 7 bases aligning to TRBD2. Losses at the gene ends were 2 bases for V and 6 bases for J; bases not matched to a gene: 16. The length of the CDR3 is 17 residues. Germline CDR1 is MDHEN and CDR2 is SYDVKM.

With respect to this clonotype: This may come from a read error, since a much larger clone is one base off. The CDR3 bases are TGTGCCAGCGGTCCCGGGACAGGGGGCAATGAGCAGTTCTTC. It yields the protein CASGPGTGGNEQFF. This sequence joins TRBV6-4 and TRBJ2-1; 11 positions agree with TRBD1. Per the germline V gene, CDR1 is MRHNA and CDR2 is SNTAGT. CDR3 length: 14 residues. V trimming: 8 bases; J trimming: 6 bases; junction bases outside the gene matches: 6.

This clonotype was counted a few times. V gene TRBV20-1 combines with J gene TRBJ2-7; maybe TRBD2 (6 bases). With 3 bases removed from V and 3 bases from J, the gap between germline ends came to 18 bases. Germline V gene sequence: CDR1 DFQATT, CDR2 SNEGSKA (reference sequence). The length of the CDR3 is 15 residues. For the CDR3, the DNA is TGCAGTGCTAGCGATCGGGTACTAGCTCTCTACGAGCAGTACTTC. Protein sequence: CSASDRVLALYEQYF.

V usage is TRBV5-1 and J usage is TRBJ2-7; weak D call: TRBD2 (6 bases). The length of the CDR3 is 15 residues. V shed 0 bases and J shed 1 base, with 11 bases lying between them. CDR1 and CDR2 (germline): SGHRS, YFSETQ. The CDR3 reads CASSLGRDWSYEQYF. The CDR3, as DNA: TGCGCCAGCAGCTTGGGGCGGGATTGGTCCTACGAGCAGTACTTC. Combining the CDR3 with reference TRBV5-1 and TRBJ2-7 gives the whole variable domain KAGVTQTPRYLIKTRGQQVTLSCSPISGHRSVSWYQQTPGQGLQFLFEYFSETQRNKGNFPGRFSGRQFSNSRSEMNVSTLELGDSALYLCASSLGRDWSYEQYFGPGTRLTVT.

Worth noting for this clonotype: Relative to the germline gene, one junction end is altered; a read error may explain this. The chain employs TRBV20-1 and TRBJ2-7; no clear D gene. Per germline, CDR1 DFQATT and CDR2 SNEGSKA (reference sequence). CDR3 length: 11 amino acids. The CDR3 here is CSALQNYERYF. As DNA, the CDR3 is TGCAGTGCCCTACAGAATTACGAGCGGTACTTC.

Ten or more counts support this clonotype. The chain combines TRBV27 with TRBJ2-1; the D is unclear. This CDR3 comprises 13 residues. Germline CDR1 reads MNHEY; CDR2 reads SMNVEV (reference sequence). Trimming cost V 3 bases and J 10 bases, with 13 bases left between them. The CDR3 region has the DNA TGTGCCAGCAGTTTCTTGACTCAAGCAGAGCAGTTCTTC. Residues: CASSFLTQAEQFF.

Ten or more counts support this clonotype. The chain's CDR3 is CASSPARLAPYTDTQYF. The CDR3 coding sequence is TGCGCCAGCAGCCCAGCCCGACTAGCGCCATACACAGATACGCAGTATTTT. J is TRBJ2-3 and V is TRBV4-3, with 8 bases fitting TRBD2. There are 17 residues in the CDR3. Germline-derived CDR1 and CDR2 are LGHNA and YSLEER. V lost 4 bases, J lost 2 bases, and 11 bases stayed unmatched.

This clonotype was seen many times. This chain joins TRBV28 and TRBJ2-1, with a weak D call TRBD2 (6 bases). The CDR3 sequence is 14 residues long. Germline V gene lookup returns CDR1 MDHEN and CDR2 SYDVKM. V shed 2 bases and J shed 5 bases, with 10 bases lying between them. The CDR3 loop is CASSLIAVHNEQFF. CDR3 in DNA: TGTGCCAGCAGTTTAATAGCGGTGCACAATGAGCAGTTCTTC.

This clonotype was seen more than once but under ten times. The chain joins TRBV10-3 to TRBJ2-7; D remains unclear. Looked up from germline, CDR1 is ENHRY and CDR2 is SYGVKD. V lost 0 bases and J lost 7, with 19 bases in between. The CDR3 covers 16 residues. The CDR3 nucleotides read TGTGCCATCAGTGAGTCCAAGGAATTCCTTTCTGGGGAGCAGTACTTC. This encodes CAISESKEFLSGEQYF.

The CDR3 loop reads CSARGRGGNLYNEQFF. The CDR3 DNA reads as TGCAGTGCTAGAGGTAGAGGCGGGAACCTTTACAATGAGCAGTTCTTC. This chain uses TRBV20-1 with TRBJ2-1; tentatively, D is TRBD2 (6 bases). The CDR3 contains 16 residues. CDR1 DFQATT and CDR2 SNEGSKA come from the germline V gene (reference sequence). V lost 1 base and J lost 4, with 17 bases in between.

The chain links TRBV10-3 to TRBJ1-1; D is unresolved. Trimming took 5 bases from V and 5 from J, leaving 6 bases between them. CDR3 size: 11 residues. Germline lookup yields CDR1 ENHRY and CDR2 SYGVKD. In DNA form, the CDR3 reads TGTGCCATCAGTTGGGGTACTGAAGCTTTCTTT. This translates into CAISWGTEAFF.

The chain combines TRBV27 with TRBJ2-3; D remains unclear. Trimming stripped 5 bases from V and 8 bases from J, with 26 bases between. Germline V gene data show CDR1 as MNHEY and CDR2 as SMNVEV (reference sequence). The CDR3 is made up of 17 amino acids. This CDR3 reads CASSLSPGLVVSGTQYF. CDR3 bases: TGTGCCAGCAGTCTTAGCCCCGGGCTAGTCGTATCAGGTACGCAGTATTTT.

The chain combines TRBV28 with TRBJ2-6; D unclear. This CDR3 region has 14 residues. The germline V gene has CDR1 MDHEN and CDR2 SYDVKM. Trimming shortened V by 6 bases and J by 10 bases, and 16 bases separated the two germline ends. The CDR3, as DNA: TGTGCCAGCAGCCTCCCGCGTTGGGTTAACGTCCTGACTTTC. It specifies CASSLPRWVNVLTF.

The table lists this clonotype with many counts. This chain uses TRBV27 with TRBJ2-1; TRBD2 is a possible D gene (5 bases). CDR3 length: 15 amino acids. Germline CDR1 reads MNHEY; CDR2 reads SMNVEV (reference sequence). Trimming shortened V by 6 bases and J by 5 bases, and 17 bases separated the two germline ends. DNA of the CDR3: TGTGCCAGCAGGAGAACGAGGGTGGAAAACAATGAGCAGTTCTTC. Amino acid sequence: CASRRTRVENNEQFF.